These 32 T cell receptor beta chains were sequenced from one sample in a study of T cells in Graves' hyperthyroidism and ophthalmopathy. The CDR3 regions of TCR beta were amplified from RNA transcripts. Researchers ran a first-round RT-PCR on the TCR CDR3 using the HTBI primer set. One entry per CDR3 protein results from TCRdb running MiXCR on the multiplex PCR reads. This sample yields 350,000 to 400,000 distinct CDR3 sequences, of which about 15% are seen a single time; approximately 32% belongs to the top ten. Sample: blood. These receptors came from a woman in her twenties or thirties with Graves' hyperthyroidism.

In this sample, this clonotype turned up many times. The CDR3 region has the DNA TGCAGTGCTAGAGATGGACGGAGGGGCTCCTACAATGAGCAGTTCTTC. The encoded protein is CSARDGRRGSYNEQFF. The chain recombines TRBV20-1 with TRBJ2-1, with D perhaps matching TRBD2 (6 bases). This CDR3 contains 16 residues. Germline V gene sequence: CDR1 DFQATT, CDR2 SNEGSKA (reference sequence). The ends were cut back, 0 bases at V and 0 bases at J, with 12 bases in the middle.

The chain joins TRBV10-2 to TRBJ2-5; 8 nucleotides match TRBD1. The V gene end was trimmed by 4 bases and the J gene end by 1 base; junction bases not matched to a gene: 8. CDR3 length: 16 amino acids. CDR1 and CDR2 (germline): WSHSY, SAAADI. CDR3 DNA: TGCGCCAGCAGTGCGCGTCAGGACAGGGCCCAAGAGACCCAGTACTTC. This sequence encodes CASSARQDRAQETQYF.

The CDR3: CASSLQTGLNEQYF. The DNA for the CDR3 is TGTGCCAGCAGCCTACAGACAGGTTTAAACGAGCAGTACTTC. The chain recombines TRBV7-9 with TRBJ2-7; perhaps TRBD1 as D (6 bases). The V end lost 5 bases, the J end lost 5 bases, and 16 bases lay between the germline ends. The CDR3 length is 14 residues. CDR1 and CDR2 from the germline V gene are SEHNR and FQNEAQ (reference sequence).

The chain is built from TRBV5-1 and TRBJ1-5; 7 bases align to TRBD1. Germline V gene data show CDR1 as SGHRS and CDR2 as YFSETQ. The CDR3 runs 14 residues. Losses at the gene ends were 0 bases for V and 7 bases for J; bases not matched to a gene: 4. DNA of the CDR3: TGCGCCAGCAGCTTGGAGACAGGGAAACAGCCCCAGCATTTT. It translates to CASSLETGKQPQHF.

The chain recombines TRBV10-3 with TRBJ2-5; TRBD1 matches 9 bases. This CDR3 contains 16 residues. Germline V gene data show CDR1 as ENHRY and CDR2 as SYGVKD. Trimming took 3 bases from V and 5 from J; bases not matched to a gene: 10. CDR3 sequence (DNA): TGTGCCATCAGTGATCCCCAACAGGGGGCAGGGGAGACCCAGTACTTC. Translation gives CAISDPQQGAGETQYF.

This clonotype was counted at least ten times. The chain employs TRBV12-3 or TRBV12-4 and TRBJ2-3; D uncertain. CDR3 length equals 12 residues. Trimming removed 2 bases from V and 9 bases from J, with 9 bases in between. This chain's CDR3 is CASSLSAETQYF. CDR3 coding DNA: TGTGCCAGCAGTTTATCGGCGGAGACGCAGTATTTT.

In its sample, this clonotype was seen a few times. The genes are TRBV6-1 and TRBJ1-2; D call uncertain. Germline lookup yields CDR1 MNHNS and CDR2 SASEGT. Trimming removed 3 bases at V and 4 bases at J, with 9 bases between. This CDR3 contains 13 residues. The CDR3 protein is CASSEDAIYGYTF. The DNA for the CDR3 is TGTGCCAGCAGTGAGGACGCTATCTATGGCTACACCTTC.

The chain carries TRBV7-2 and TRBJ2-3; D is perhaps TRBD1 or TRBD2 (5 bases each). CDR1 is SGHTA and CDR2 is FQGNSA in the germline V gene. The V end was cut by 6 bases, the J end by 2 bases, with 12 bases between. CDR3 length: 14 residues. The CDR3 DNA reads as TGTGCCAGCAGTCCACCGGGGCCCACAGATACGCAGTATTTT. Its protein product is CASSPPGPTDTQYF.

This clonotype was seen more than once but under ten times. This rearrangement joins TRBV28 to TRBJ2-1; 9 nucleotides match TRBD2. CDR1 is MDHEN and CDR2 is SYDVKM in the germline V gene. The ends lost 7 bases at V and 4 bases at J; junction bases unmatched: 5. This CDR3 spans 14 amino acids. The CDR3 here is CASNGLASYNEQFF. CDR3 coding DNA: TGTGCCAGCAATGGACTAGCGAGTTACAATGAGCAGTTCTTC.

This clonotype appeared many times. V and J are TRBV6-1 and TRBJ2-5, with D perhaps TRBD2 (6 bases). The germline V and J ends were trimmed by 3 bases and 1 base, with 24 bases remaining between them. Looked up from germline, CDR1 is MNHNS and CDR2 is SASEGT. The length of the CDR3 is 19 residues. The DNA of the CDR3 is TGTGCCAGCAGTGACCAGCAGGGTGCAGGAGGGCGTTTCCAAGAGACCCAGTACTTC. Its protein product is CASSDQQGAGGRFQETQYF.

Here the CDR3 reads CSARVRAAGSENIQYF. The CDR3, as DNA: TGCAGTGCTAGAGTCCGCGCGGCAGGGTCGGAAAACATTCAGTACTTC. The chain recombines TRBV20-1 with TRBJ2-4, with D maybe TRBD1 (5 bases). CDR3 length equals 16 residues. Germline assignment: CDR1 DFQATT and CDR2 SNEGSKA (reference sequence). The germline V and J ends were trimmed by 1 base and 5 bases, with 18 bases remaining between them.

V is TRBV19 and J is TRBJ1-1, with TRBD1 identical over 7 bases. The CDR3 is 14 amino acids. V gave up 4 bases and J gave up 1 base; unmatched junction bases: 3. CDR1 and CDR2 from the germline V gene are LNHDA and SQIVND (reference sequence). CDR3 DNA: TGTGCCAGTAGTACGAACAGGGGGAACACTGAAGCTTTCTTT. It codes for CASSTNRGNTEAFF. The full variable domain, completed using reference TRBV19 and TRBJ1-1, is DGGITQSPKYLFRKEGQNVTLSCEQNLNHDAMYWYRQDPGQGLRLIYYSQIVNDFQKGDIAEGYSVSREKKESFPLTVTSAQKNPTAFYLCASSTNRGNTEAFFGQGTRLTVV.

This clonotype was seen repeatedly, ten times or more. The rearrangement uses TRBV28 and TRBJ1-5, with unresolved D. Trimming shortened V by 5 bases and J by 4 bases, and 18 bases separated the two germline ends. CDR1 MDHEN and CDR2 SYDVKM come from the germline V gene. The CDR3 has 16 residues. The CDR3 nucleotides read TGTGCCAGCAGTCGAAGACTAGTTCTTGGTAATCAGCCCCAGCATTTT. It encodes CASSRRLVLGNQPQHF.

The V gene is TRBV7-2, the J gene TRBJ1-2, with TRBD1 identical over 8 bases. The CDR3 contains 13 residues. Looked up from germline, CDR1 is SGHTA and CDR2 is FQGNSA. Trimming removed 1 base from V and 7 bases from J; junction bases left unmatched: 2. As DNA, the CDR3 is TGTGCCAGCAGCTTAGTGGACAGGGCTGGCTACACCTTC. Protein sequence: CASSLVDRAGYTF.

This clonotype was recorded a few times. The chain employs TRBV24-1 and TRBJ1-1; D is possibly TRBD1 (5 bases). The germline V gene has CDR1 KGHDR and CDR2 SFDVKD. V dropped 3 bases and J dropped 6 bases, with 7 bases sitting between them. The CDR3 contains 12 residues. CDR3 sequence (DNA): TGTGCCACCAGTGATAAGGGGTCTGAAGCTTTCTTT. It is translated as CATSDKGSEAFF.

This clonotype was seen repeatedly, ten times or more. The chain carries TRBV3-1 and TRBJ1-2, with 9 nucleotides matching TRBD1. Germline assignment: CDR1 LGHDT and CDR2 YNNKEL (reference sequence). The CDR3 has 14 amino acids. Germline trimming cut 2 bases from V and 7 bases from J; bases unmatched to any gene: 5. This CDR3 reads CASSQPGTGSGYTF. DNA for the CDR3: TGTGCCAGCAGCCAACCCGGGACAGGGTCTGGCTACACCTTC. The complete variable domain, with remaining parts taken from reference TRBV3-1 and TRBJ1-2, reads DTAVSQTPKYLVTQMGNDKSIKCEQNLGHDTMYWYKQDSKKFLKIMFSYNNKELIINETVPNRFSPKSPDKAHLNLHINSLELGDSAVYFCASSQPGTGSGYTFGSGTRLTVV.

This clonotype was recorded at least ten times. V and J are TRBV28 and TRBJ2-7; D is unresolved. Trimming stripped 5 bases from V and 5 bases from J, with 19 bases between. The CDR3 is 15 amino acids. Germline V gene sequence: CDR1 MDHEN, CDR2 SYDVKM. The CDR3 region is CASSTPTGLGHEQYF. Written as DNA, the CDR3 is TGTGCCAGCAGTACGCCGACGGGCTTGGGCCACGAGCAGTACTTC.

Concerning this clonotype itself: Relative to the germline gene, one junction end is altered; a read error may explain this. CDR3 sequence (DNA): TGTGCCACCAGTGATCCGTATGATCAGTTCTTC. This codes for CATSDPYDQFF. This chain links TRBV24-1 with TRBJ2-1; D not resolved. The CDR3 length is 11 residues. Germline CDR1 and CDR2: KGHDR and SFDVKD.

The table lists this clonotype with many counts. This chain links TRBV5-1 with TRBJ2-1; TRBD2 matches at 7 bases. The CDR3 consists of 15 residues. Per germline, CDR1 SGHRS and CDR2 YFSETQ. V lost 4 bases and J lost 2; bases outside the gene matches: 6. CDR3 bases: TGCGCCAGCAGCCCATACGGGACTACCTACAATGAGCAGTTCTTC. It yields the protein CASSPYGTTYNEQFF.

The genes are TRBV28 and TRBJ1-2; 7 nucleotides match TRBD1. This CDR3 has 12 residues. The V gene's germline CDR1 is MDHEN and CDR2 SYDVKM. V lost 6 bases and J lost 5; bases outside the gene matches: 3. The CDR3 region is CASRQTGYGYTF. CDR3 DNA: TGTGCCAGCAGGCAGACAGGGTATGGCTACACCTTC.

Ten or more counts support this clonotype. The chain couples TRBV30 to TRBJ2-5; 7 bases line up with TRBD2. The V and J ends lost 1 base and 5 bases, in that order; junction bases with no gene match: 4. Germline V gives CDR1 GTSNPN, CDR2 SVGIG (reference sequence). This CDR3 is built from 13 residues. The CDR3 sequence: CAWSGTRMETQYF. CDR3 DNA sequence: TGTGCCTGGAGTGGGACTAGAATGGAGACCCAGTACTTC.

V is TRBV7-8 and J is TRBJ1-5, with 7 bases lining up with TRBD1. Germline CDR1 is SGHVS and CDR2 is FQNEAQ. The V gene end was trimmed by 5 bases and the J gene end by 6 bases; junction bases not matched to a gene: 7. The CDR3 is made up of 14 amino acids. DNA for the CDR3: TGTGCCAGCAGCCCACGACAGGGATTTCAGCCCCAGCATTTT. It encodes CASSPRQGFQPQHF.

The chain couples TRBV10-3 to TRBJ2-3; the D call may be TRBD1 or TRBD2 (6 bases each). V lost 4 bases to trimming and J lost 4 bases, with 12 bases between them. The germline CDR1 and CDR2 sequences are ENHRY and SYGVKD. This CDR3 region has 14 residues. CDR3 bases: TGTGCCATCAGTGGGGGGGCTGGGGCAGATACGCAGTATTTT. Translated: CAISGGAGADTQYF.

This clonotype was found many times. The chain links TRBV7-2 to TRBJ2-7; 12 nucleotides match TRBD2. CDR1 is SGHTA, CDR2 FQGNSA, per germline. CDR3 size: 16 residues. Germline trimming cut 5 bases from V and 3 bases from J; bases unmatched to any gene: 8. The CDR3 loop is CASSTTSGSPYYEQYF. In DNA, the CDR3 is TGTGCCAGCAGCACGACTAGCGGGAGCCCTTACTACGAGCAGTACTTC. Based on the CDR3 plus reference TRBV7-2 and TRBJ2-7, the full variable domain is GAGVSQSPSNKVTEKGKDVELRCDPISGHTALYWYRQSLGQGLEFLIYFQGNSAPDKSGLPSDRFSAERTGGSVSTLTIQRTQQEDSAVYLCASSTTSGSPYYEQYFGPGTRLTVT.

This clonotype was detected many times. The CDR3 DNA sequence: TGCAGTGCTCTGGGACAGGGCCGGGCGAACACTGAAGCTTTCTTT. Encoded protein: CSALGQGRANTEAFF. The genes are TRBV20-1 and TRBJ1-1; 9 bases are shared with TRBD1. Germline V gene sequence: CDR1 DFQATT, CDR2 SNEGSKA (reference sequence). V lost 5 bases to trimming and J lost 1 base; unmatched junction nucleotides: 8. The CDR3 is made up of 15 amino acids.

This clonotype was seen more than once but under ten times. V usage is TRBV5-4 and J usage is TRBJ1-5; no reliable D call. This CDR3 has 14 amino acids. Germline values: CDR1 SGHNT, CDR2 YYREEE (reference sequence). The V end lost 0 bases, the J end lost 3 bases, and 7 bases lay between the germline ends. CDR3 sequence reads: CASSLGTDNQPQHF. The CDR3 nucleotides read TGTGCCAGCAGCTTGGGGACGGACAATCAGCCCCAGCATTTT. The full variable domain, rest sourced from reference TRBV5-4 and TRBJ1-5, is ETGVTQSPTHLIKTRGQQVTLRCSSQSGHNTVSWYQQALGQGPQFIFQYYREEENGRGNFPPRFSGLQFPNYSSELNVNALELDDSALYLCASSLGTDNQPQHFGDGTRLSIL.

The sample holds many counts of this clonotype. This sequence joins TRBV5-1 and TRBJ2-7; D ambiguous. V was shortened by 1 base and J by 0 bases, with 8 bases between the two germline ends. The CDR3 is 14 amino acids. CDR1 and CDR2 from the germline V gene are SGHRS and YFSETQ. For the CDR3, the DNA is TGCGCCAGCAGCTTGAGGGCACCCTCCTACGAGCAGTACTTC. It translates to CASSLRAPSYEQYF.

The chain recombines TRBV2 with TRBJ2-1, with no clear D. V gave up 4 bases and J gave up 10 bases, with 11 bases separating them. Germline V lookup: CDR1 SNHLY, CDR2 FYNNEI. CDR3 length equals 12 residues. The CDR3 sequence: CASSAQGYEQFF. CDR3 nucleotide sequence: TGTGCCAGCAGTGCGCAAGGGTACGAGCAGTTCTTC.

Note on this clonotype: A much larger clone is a single base away; this may be a read error. The rearrangement joins TRBV2 to TRBJ2-1; 16 bases are a match to TRBD2. Trimming cost V 6 bases and J 9 bases; bases outside gene matches: 5. The CDR3 extends over 15 amino acids. CDR1 and CDR2 from the germline V gene are SNHLY and FYNNEI. The CDR3 bases are TGTGCCAGCAGCCGTGGGACTAGCGGGGGGGGTGAGCAGTTCTTC. As protein: CASSRGTSGGGEQFF.

In this sample, this clonotype turned up a few times. V and J are TRBV9 and TRBJ2-3; 8 nucleotides match TRBD2. J gave up 0 bases and V 2 bases, and 5 bases lay outside the gene matches. Per germline, CDR1 SGDLS and CDR2 YYNGEE. The CDR3 is 16 amino acids. The CDR3 coding sequence is TGTGCCAGCAGCGTTCTACTAGCGGCTAGCACAGATACGCAGTATTTT. Its protein product is CASSVLLAASTDTQYF.

This clonotype has at least ten counts. This chain uses TRBV5-1 with TRBJ1-2; D uncertain. V was cut by 4 bases and J by 0 bases, with 7 bases left in between. The CDR3 has 13 amino acids. Germline assignment: CDR1 SGHRS and CDR2 YFSETQ. CDR3 amino acids: CASSIAPNYGYTF. In nucleotides, the CDR3 is TGCGCCAGCAGCATTGCCCCTAACTATGGCTACACCTTC. The entire variable domain, with the rest obtained from reference TRBV5-1 and TRBJ1-2, is as follows: KAGVTQTPRYLIKTRGQQVTLSCSPISGHRSVSWYQQTPGQGLQFLFEYFSETQRNKGNFPGRFSGRQFSNSRSEMNVSTLELGDSALYLCASSIAPNYGYTFGSGTRLTVV.

This clonotype has at least ten counts. V is TRBV30 and J is TRBJ2-2; D is unresolved. Germline V gene lookup returns CDR1 GTSNPN and CDR2 SVGIG (reference sequence). The CDR3 contains 16 residues. Trimming removed 0 bases at V and 1 base at J, with 12 bases between. The CDR3 sequence: CAWSVRPGRNTGELFF. In DNA form, the CDR3 reads TGTGCCTGGAGTGTAAGGCCGGGTCGGAACACCGGGGAGCTGTTTTTT.